This entry describes one T cell receptor beta chain. What it binds is not known. The sample is drawn from a study of cytomegalovirus exposure and HLA in healthy donors. The J segment lost 3 bases and the V segment lost 4 bases, leaving 9 bases of the junction unmatched. Looked up from germline, CDR1 is MGHRA and CDR2 is YSYEKL. This CDR3 is 15 amino acids long. Notes on the study in general: Another analysis was done later, and it associated approximately 18,000 TCR beta sequences with HLA alleles at 0.05 false discovery rate. The CMV antigen specificity of a few CMV-associated chains was confirmed through in vitro analysis. Association of a missense DCLRE1C variant with TCR beta V- and J-gene trimming was reported in a later analysis.

The study ran its PCR with 60 Vbeta and 13 Jbeta primers. Method: immunoSEQ multiplex PCR; TCRdb's copy keeps in-frame clones and lacks some. The table has 200,000 to 250,000 clones, about 80% seen once. The chain carries TRBV4-1 and TRBJ2-7; 7 nucleotides align to TRBD2. The sequencing sample was made of PBMCs. The TCR comes from a man between 18 and 29 years old in good health and CMV-seronegative. The CDR3 spells CASSRLLGEGYEQYF. CDR3 sequence (DNA): TGCGCCAGCAGCCGCCTCCTGGGGGAGGGCTACGAGCAGTACTTC.